These 9 T cell receptor beta chains were all obtained from the same sample, sequenced in a study of lymphopenia after photon versus proton radiotherapy. The data were produced by immunoSEQ multiplex PCR, yet TCRdb's version contains in-frame clones alone and is incomplete. The sample has around 150,000 clones; approximately 91% are singletons. Here the sequenced sample was peripheral blood, taken from a patient treated with photon-based radiotherapy. The receptors were sampled from a man in his forties or fifties with gastric cancer.

This clone was picked up one time. The chain recombines TRBV5-4 with TRBJ1-4; 10 bases are shared with TRBD1. Germline CDR1 and CDR2: SGHNT and YYREEE (reference sequence). Germline trimming cut 5 bases from V and 6 bases from J; bases unmatched to any gene: 7. The CDR3 contains 15 residues. The CDR3 loop reads CASSSVGQGDEKLFF. The CDR3 DNA sequence: TGTGCCAGCAGTTCTGTCGGACAGGGGGATGAAAAACTGTTTTTT.

The rearrangement joins TRBV2 to TRBJ2-7, with 7 nucleotides matching TRBD1. Germline loops: CDR1 SNHLY, CDR2 FYNNEI. CDR3 size: 15 residues. J gave up 6 bases and V 6 bases, and 14 bases lay outside the gene matches. Written as DNA, the CDR3 is TGTGCCAGCAGGGAGGTGGGGACAGCGGCCTCCGAGCAGTACTTC. Translated: CASREVGTAASEQYF.

This chain links TRBV28 with TRBJ2-7; 7 bases are shared with TRBD1. Germline loops: CDR1 MDHEN, CDR2 SYDVKM. The CDR3 covers 16 residues. The V gene end was trimmed by 3 bases and the J gene end by 3 bases; junction bases not matched to a gene: 11. CDR3 nucleotide sequence: TGTGCCAGCAGTTTTGAGTCGGGACAGATAGACTACGAGCAGTACTTC. Its protein is CASSFESGQIDYEQYF.

As for this clone: Other DNA sequences from this sample encode an identical CDR3 as well. The chain carries TRBV30 and TRBJ1-1, with D possibly TRBD1 on 5 matching bases. The ends were cut back, 0 bases at V and 3 bases at J, with 8 bases in the middle. Germline values: CDR1 GTSNPN, CDR2 SVGIG (reference sequence). The CDR3 contains 13 residues. The CDR3 coding sequence is TGTGCCTGGAGTGTCGGAGGGGACACTGAAGCTTTCTTT. Its translation: CAWSVGGDTEAFF.

Only a few counts were recorded for this clone. The gene calls are TRBV11-2 and TRBJ1-4; D gene uncertain. Germline assignment: CDR1 SGHAT and CDR2 FQNNGV. The length of the CDR3 is 11 residues. Trimming took 6 bases from V and 7 from J, leaving 6 bases between them. CDR3 region: CASRISEKLFF. The CDR3 coding sequence is TGTGCCAGCAGAATAAGTGAAAAACTGTTTTTT.

The genes are TRBV5-1 and TRBJ2-3, with D hard to call. V was clipped by 1 base and J by 5 bases, with 8 bases between them. CDR1 is SGHRS and CDR2 is YFSETQ in the germline V gene. The CDR3 spans 13 residues. CDR3 in DNA: TGCGCCAGCAGCTTGAGTGATAAAGATACGCAGTATTTT. It is translated as CASSLSDKDTQYF. Full variable domain (outside the CDR3, taken from reference TRBV5-1 and TRBJ2-3): KAGVTQTPRYLIKTRGQQVTLSCSPISGHRSVSWYQQTPGQGLQFLFEYFSETQRNKGNFPGRFSGRQFSNSRSEMNVSTLELGDSALYLCASSLSDKDTQYFGPGTRLTVL.

This sequence joins TRBV5-8 and TRBJ2-6; D gene ambiguous. CDR3 length: 16 amino acids. In germline, CDR1 is SGHTS, CDR2 YDEGEE. V was shortened by 0 bases and J by 0 bases, with 7 bases between the two germline ends. CDR3 sequence reads: CASSLARGSGANVLTF. In DNA, the CDR3 is TGTGCCAGCAGCTTGGCCCGCGGCTCTGGGGCCAACGTCCTGACTTTC. The whole variable domain, filled in from reference TRBV5-8 and TRBJ2-6, reads EAGVTQSPTHLIKTRGQQATLRCSPISGHTSVYWYQQALGLGLQFLLWYDEGEERNRGNFPPRFSGRQFPNYSSELNVNALELEDSALYLCASSLARGSGANVLTFGAGSRLTVL.

This rearrangement joins TRBV19 to TRBJ1-5, with 7 bases identical to TRBD1. Unmatched junction bases numbered 4, after V lost 6 bases and J lost 2 bases. The CDR3 totals 14 residues. Germline V gene sequence: CDR1 LNHDA, CDR2 SQIVND (reference sequence). The CDR3 DNA sequence: TGTGCCAGTAGCGACAGGGAGGGCAATCAGCCCCAGCATTTT. Translation: CASSDREGNQPQHF.

The chain combines TRBV5-1 with TRBJ2-1; TRBD1 aligns across 10 bases. The CDR3 covers 15 residues. V was clipped by 4 bases and J by 2 bases; unmatched bases: 3. Germline CDR1 and CDR2: SGHRS and YFSETQ. The CDR3 coding sequence is TGCGCCAGCAGCCGGGGACAGGGGACCTACAATGAGCAGTTCTTC. Translating it yields CASSRGQGTYNEQFF.